This T cell receptor beta chain was obtained from a study of blood T cell repertoires in COVID-19. Turning to the study itself: COVID-19 samples, acute and convalescent, were from the United States, Italy and Spain. Nucleic acid was either cDNA or gDNA, and it came from T cells, B-cell-depleted T cells, or PBMCs.

With 6 bases clipped from V and 2 bases from J, the junction kept 5 bases outside the gene matches. CDR3 length: 15 residues. The germline V gene has CDR1 MNHEY and CDR2 SVGAGI. Source study methods: For nucleated cells, counts were estimated from reference gene primer amplification. Measured with immunoSEQ multiplex PCR; TCRdb has only the in-frame clones, and not every one. V, J and clone size are those of that table, while D and trimming were read from the DNA. This table has 350,000 to 400,000 clones, about 90% appearing once. This TCR was sampled from a woman in her twenties or thirties who had recovered from COVID-19. Sequenced material: PBMCs or T cells enriched from blood (not recorded which). The chain carries TRBV6-5 and TRBJ2-2, with TRBD1 matching over 8 bases. CDR3 sequence reads: CASRAGGANTGELFF. CDR3 nucleotide sequence: TGTGCCAGCAGAGCAGGGGGCGCAAACACCGGGGAGCTGTTTTTT.